This T cell receptor beta chain was documented in a study of cytotoxic CD8 clonotypes in ibrutinib-treated CLL. In germline, CDR1 is MNHEY, CDR2 SMNVEV (reference sequence). CDR3 size: 14 residues. V lost 7 bases, J lost 1 base, and 11 bases lay in between. Measured with immunoSEQ multiplex PCR; TCRdb has only the in-frame clones, and not every one. The repertoire holds 270,000 or so clones, with approximately 76% as singletons. The material was PBMCs, obtained at disease progression, from a patient treated with ibrutinib. The TCR sequence derives from a human donor with chronic lymphocytic leukemia. This sequence joins TRBV27 and TRBJ2-1; D gene uncertain. As DNA, the CDR3 is TGTGCCAGCATGGTGGGCCGGTCCTACAATGAGCAGTTCTTC. This sequence encodes CASMVGRSYNEQFF.